The 27 T cell receptor beta chains below all came from one sample that was sequenced in a study of blood T cell repertoires in COVID-19. Clones were sequenced by immunoSEQ multiplex PCR, and TCRdb holds only the in-frame ones, with some missing. This sample has about 170,000 clones, with approximately 85% found just once. Sequencing was carried out using peripheral blood. The receptors derive from an elderly man with COVID-19, enrolled during active disease.

The chain links TRBV7-9 to TRBJ1-2, with a weak D call TRBD1 (5 bases). The CDR3 covers 13 residues. The V end was cut by 2 bases, the J end by 5 bases, with 9 bases between. The germline V gene encodes CDR1 SEHNR and CDR2 FQNEAQ (reference sequence). CDR3 sequence reads: CASSLTTDYGYTF. The CDR3 DNA sequence: TGTGCCAGCAGCTTAACGACAGATTATGGCTACACCTTC.

The chain couples TRBV2 to TRBJ1-4; D is uncertain. Germline CDR1 reads SNHLY; CDR2 reads FYNNEI. The germline V and J ends were trimmed by 7 bases and 4 bases, with 10 bases remaining between them. The CDR3 consists of 13 residues. The CDR3 protein is CASNDGVNEKLFF. CDR3 in DNA: TGTGCCAGCAACGACGGGGTTAATGAAAAACTGTTTTTT.

This clone turned up a few times. This rearrangement joins TRBV9 to TRBJ2-1; D perhaps matches TRBD2 (5 bases). The CDR3 is 12 amino acids. V was shortened by 4 bases and J by 7 bases, with 9 bases between the two germline ends. Germline V CDR1 and CDR2: SGDLS, YYNGEE. CDR3: CASSLRENEQFF. As DNA, the CDR3 is TGTGCCAGCAGCCTCCGGGAAAATGAGCAGTTCTTC.

The chain recombines TRBV28 with TRBJ1-5; TRBD1 matches at 9 bases. Per the germline V gene, CDR1 is MDHEN and CDR2 is SYDVKM. Losses at the gene ends were 3 bases for V and 16 bases for J; bases not matched to a gene: 4. This CDR3 is built from 11 residues. Here the CDR3 reads CASSFPGQGHF. CDR3 in DNA: TGTGCCAGCAGTTTTCCGGGACAGGGCCATTTT.

This clone has more than one count but fewer than ten. The chain couples TRBV19 to TRBJ1-3; 9 bases match TRBD1. The CDR3 has 15 residues. The germline V gene has CDR1 LNHDA and CDR2 SQIVND (reference sequence). With V trimmed by 5 bases and J by 5 bases, 7 bases remained unmatched. This chain's CDR3 is CASSPDGQGRNTIYF. CDR3 coding DNA: TGTGCCAGTAGTCCGGACGGACAGGGGAGAAACACCATATATTTT.

The V and J genes are TRBV6-2 or TRBV6-3 and TRBJ1-2; no reliable D call. The V gene lost 4 bases and the J gene lost 7 bases, with 16 bases spanning the gap. This CDR3 spans 14 amino acids. CDR1 is MNHEY, CDR2 SVGEGT, per germline. The CDR3 DNA reads as TGTGCCAGCAGTTTTGGAGTGCCGATGGGTGGCTACACCTTC. As protein: CASSFGVPMGGYTF.

CDR3 sequence (DNA): TGTGCCAGTAGGGTTACTAGTGGGGGCGGCGACACTGAAGCTTTCTTT. Translating gives CASRVTSGGGDTEAFF. The chain carries TRBV19 and TRBJ1-1; TRBD1 is a possible D gene (6 bases). V was shortened by 6 bases and J by 3 bases, with 20 bases between the two germline ends. CDR1 LNHDA and CDR2 SQIVND come from the germline V gene (reference sequence). The CDR3 sequence is 16 residues long.

The rearrangement uses TRBV12-3 or TRBV12-4 and TRBJ2-5; D may be TRBD2 (5 bases). V lost 5 bases and J lost 5, with 9 bases in between. CDR3 length equals 12 residues. In nucleotides, the CDR3 is TGTGCCAGCAGTCCGACGGGGGAGACCCAGTACTTC. Translation gives CASSPTGETQYF.

This chain's CDR3 is CASSQTSGDNNEQFF. The CDR3, as DNA: TGTGCCAGCAGCCAGACTAGCGGTGACAACAATGAGCAGTTCTTC. The J gene is TRBJ2-1, the V gene TRBV7-9; 9 nucleotides agree with TRBD2. The length of the CDR3 is 15 residues. Germline V CDR1 and CDR2: SEHNR, FQNEAQ (reference sequence). The V and J ends lost 5 bases and 5 bases, in that order; junction bases with no gene match: 7.

This sequence joins TRBV4-1 and TRBJ2-1; D uncertain. CDR1 is MGHRA, CDR2 YSYEKL, per germline. Between the trimmed V and J ends, which lost 3 bases and 0 bases, there was a span of 12 bases. The CDR3 sequence is 16 residues long. CDR3 residues: CASSQAALGSYNEQFF. The CDR3 DNA reads as TGCGCCAGCAGCCAGGCGGCCCTGGGCTCCTACAATGAGCAGTTCTTC.

Details on this clone: This same CDR3 is encoded by further DNA sequences in the sample. This sequence joins TRBV7-2 and TRBJ2-5; D unresolved. This CDR3 is built from 11 residues. Germline V gene data show CDR1 as SGHTA and CDR2 as FQGNSA. Trimming shortened V by 3 bases and J by 4 bases, and 3 bases separated the two germline ends. This chain's CDR3 is CASSFRETQYF. CDR3 coding DNA: TGTGCCAGCAGCTTCCGAGAGACCCAGTACTTC.

The V and J genes are TRBV6-6 and TRBJ1-2; TRBD1 is a possible D gene (6 bases). There are 14 residues in the CDR3. In germline, CDR1 is MNHNY, CDR2 SVGAGI (reference sequence). Trimming cost V 2 bases and J 7 bases, with 14 bases left between them. The CDR3 reads CASSYAQGWGGYTF. CDR3 DNA: TGTGCCAGCAGTTACGCCCAGGGGTGGGGTGGCTACACCTTC.

The chain couples TRBV28 to TRBJ1-2; 7 positions agree with TRBD1. Per the germline V gene, CDR1 is MDHEN and CDR2 is SYDVKM. The CDR3 totals 12 residues. V dropped 6 bases and J dropped 6; count of bases not matched to a gene: 4. CDR3 nucleotide sequence: TGTGCCAGCAGCCAAACAGGGGATGGCTACACCTTC. Protein product: CASSQTGDGYTF.

The rearrangement joins TRBV28 to TRBJ1-2, with 7 bases that match TRBD1. This CDR3 has 13 residues. The J segment lost 2 bases and the V segment lost 5 bases, leaving 2 bases of the junction unmatched. Germline assignment: CDR1 MDHEN and CDR2 SYDVKM. The CDR3 nucleotides are TGTGCCAGCAGTCTGACAGGGAACTATGGCTACACCTTC. This translates into CASSLTGNYGYTF.

The chain couples TRBV6-1 to TRBJ1-5; no clear D gene. The V end lost 3 bases, the J end lost 4 bases, and 4 bases lay between the germline ends. Per germline, CDR1 MNHNS and CDR2 SASEGT. This CDR3 has 12 amino acids. Here the CDR3 reads CASSDHNQPQHF. Here the CDR3 DNA reads TGTGCCAGCAGTGACCATAATCAGCCCCAGCATTTT.

This chain uses TRBV5-1 with TRBJ1-2; 8 nucleotides line up with TRBD1. The CDR3 is 15 residues long. Trimming removed 4 bases from V and 2 bases from J; junction bases left unmatched: 7. Per germline, CDR1 SGHRS and CDR2 YFSETQ. DNA of the CDR3: TGCGCCAGCAGCCTCCAGGGGGCCGTCAACTATGGCTACACCTTC. It codes for CASSLQGAVNYGYTF.

This sequence joins TRBV3-1 (or the pseudogene TRBV3-2) and TRBJ2-3; D perhaps matches TRBD2 (6 bases). Germline CDR1 LGHDT, CDR2 YNNKEL (reference sequence). This CDR3 contains 15 residues. V shed 0 bases and J shed 2 bases, with 9 bases lying between them. Here the CDR3 reads CASSQERGYTDTQYF. CDR3 DNA sequence: TGTGCCAGCAGCCAAGAGCGGGGATACACAGATACGCAGTATTTT.

The chain is built from TRBV4-1 and TRBJ2-7, with a possible D match to TRBD1 (5 bases). CDR3 length equals 14 residues. Germline V gene lookup returns CDR1 MGHRA and CDR2 YSYEKL. Trimming took off 1 base at V and 5 bases at J, with 12 bases between the two ends. The CDR3 reads CASSQGRVTDEQYF. The CDR3 DNA reads as TGCGCCAGCAGCCAAGGCAGGGTCACCGACGAGCAGTACTTC.

This clone was counted a single time. This chain connects TRBV7-9 to TRBJ1-1, with TRBD1 matching over 9 bases. V dropped 6 bases and J dropped 5; count of bases not matched to a gene: 10. The CDR3 contains 15 residues. CDR1 is SEHNR and CDR2 is FQNEAQ in the germline V gene (reference sequence). The CDR3 DNA follows: TGTGCCAGCAGGGAGCACAGGGGGCGCGGGACTGAAGCTTTCTTT. This codes for CASREHRGRGTEAFF.

The gene calls are TRBV18 and TRBJ2-3, with no clear D. The V end was cut by 8 bases, the J end by 0 bases, with 18 bases between. Germline CDR1 and CDR2: KGHSH and LQKENI. CDR3 length: 16 residues. The CDR3 sequence: CASTLDRPISTDTQYF. The CDR3 region has the DNA TGTGCCAGCACGCTAGACCGACCCATCAGCACAGATACGCAGTATTTT.

The genes are TRBV10-3 and TRBJ2-5, with 7 nucleotides matching TRBD2. Unmatched junction bases numbered 8, after V lost 8 bases and J lost 2 bases. The CDR3 totals 14 residues. Germline CDR1 and CDR2: ENHRY and SYGVKD. The CDR3 nucleotides read TGTGCCATCGGGAGCGGGGCGGCTCAAGAGACCCAGTACTTC. Protein: CAIGSGAAQETQYF.

This rearrangement joins TRBV7-9 to TRBJ2-7; tentative D call: TRBD1 (6 bases). Germline assignment: CDR1 SEHNR and CDR2 FQNEAQ (reference sequence). V shed 5 bases and J shed 0 bases, with 11 bases lying between them. The CDR3 runs 14 residues. The CDR3 DNA sequence: TGTGCCAGCAGCCAAACAGGGAGCTCCTACGAGCAGTACTTC. It encodes CASSQTGSSYEQYF. Full variable domain (remainder filled in from reference TRBV7-9 and TRBJ2-7): DTGVSQNPRHKITKRGQNVTFRCDPISEHNRLYWYRQTLGQGPEFLTYFQNEAQLEKSRLLSDRFSAERPKGSFSTLEIQRTEQGDSAMYLCASSQTGSSYEQYFGPGTRLTVT.

The genes are TRBV4-2 and TRBJ1-1, with TRBD1 matching over 10 bases. Trimming took 1 base from V and 1 from J; bases not matched to a gene: 3. The CDR3 length is 16 residues. From germline, CDR1 is LGHNA and CDR2 YNFKEQ. CDR3 protein: CASSQGGQGGNTEAFF. CDR3 DNA sequence: TGTGCCAGCAGCCAAGGAGGACAGGGGGGGAACACTGAAGCTTTCTTT.

The chain carries TRBV19 and TRBJ2-3; 8 nucleotides align to TRBD2. The V segment lost 7 bases and the J segment 6 bases; nucleotides outside the gene matches: 12. The CDR3 totals 15 residues. Per germline, CDR1 LNHDA and CDR2 SQIVND (reference sequence). The CDR3 nucleotides are TGTGCCAGTACAGCTGAGCGGGGGATCAGGGATACGCAGTATTTT. Protein sequence: CASTAERGIRDTQYF.

This chain links TRBV10-3 with TRBJ1-1; 9 positions agree with TRBD1. Per germline, CDR1 ENHRY and CDR2 SYGVKD. The CDR3 runs 13 residues. Trimming at V came to 3 bases and at J to 6 bases, leaving 2 bases not matched to a gene. CDR3 region: CAISDRDRAEAFF. The CDR3 nucleotides read TGTGCCATCAGTGACCGGGACAGGGCTGAAGCTTTCTTT.

Worth noting for this clone: Other DNA sequences in this specimen translate into the identical CDR3. The chain is built from TRBV18 and TRBJ1-2, with a weak D call TRBD1 (6 bases). Germline V gene data show CDR1 as KGHSH and CDR2 as LQKENI. Trimming stripped 3 bases from V and 2 bases from J, with 7 bases between. The CDR3 is made up of 13 amino acids. The CDR3 region has the DNA TGTGCCAGCTCACCGGACAGAAACTATGGCTACACCTTC. Translating it yields CASSPDRNYGYTF.

The gene calls are TRBV7-3 and TRBJ2-2; TRBD1 might be the D (5 bases). This CDR3 is 15 amino acids long. Trimming shortened V by 3 bases and J by 6 bases, and 14 bases separated the two germline ends. Germline loops: CDR1 SGHTA, CDR2 FQGTGA. CDR3 coding DNA: TGTGCCAGCAGCTTGAACTTAGTAGGGGCCGGGGAGCTGTTTTTT. Its protein is CASSLNLVGAGELFF.